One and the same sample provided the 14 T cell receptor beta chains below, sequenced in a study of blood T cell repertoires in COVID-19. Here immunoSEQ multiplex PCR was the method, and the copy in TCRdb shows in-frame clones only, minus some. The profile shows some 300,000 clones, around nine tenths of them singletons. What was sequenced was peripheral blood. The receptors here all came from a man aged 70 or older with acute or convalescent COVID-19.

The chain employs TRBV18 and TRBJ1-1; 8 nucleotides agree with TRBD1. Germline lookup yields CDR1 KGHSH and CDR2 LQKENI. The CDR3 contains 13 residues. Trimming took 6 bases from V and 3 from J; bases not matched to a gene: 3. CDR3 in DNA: TGTGCCAGCTCCTTGGACAGGGACACTGAAGCTTTCTTT. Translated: CASSLDRDTEAFF.

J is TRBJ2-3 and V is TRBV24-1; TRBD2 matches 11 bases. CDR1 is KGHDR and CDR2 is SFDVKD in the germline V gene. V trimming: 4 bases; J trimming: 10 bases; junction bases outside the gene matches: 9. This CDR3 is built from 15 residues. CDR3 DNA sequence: TGTGCCACCAGTGACCCACTAGCGGGAGTGCAGGCGCAGTATTTT. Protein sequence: CATSDPLAGVQAQYF.

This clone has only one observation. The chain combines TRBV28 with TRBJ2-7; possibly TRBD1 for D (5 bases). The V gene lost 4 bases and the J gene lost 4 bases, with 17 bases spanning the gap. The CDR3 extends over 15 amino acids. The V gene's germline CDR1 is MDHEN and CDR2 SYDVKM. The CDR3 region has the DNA TGTGCCAGCAGTTCATCTACAGGAAATCCATACGAGCAGTACTTC. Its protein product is CASSSSTGNPYEQYF.

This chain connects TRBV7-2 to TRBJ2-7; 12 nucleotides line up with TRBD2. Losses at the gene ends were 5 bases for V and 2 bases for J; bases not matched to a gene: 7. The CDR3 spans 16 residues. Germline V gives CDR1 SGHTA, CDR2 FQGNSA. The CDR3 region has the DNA TGTGCCAGCAGCGTCAGACTAGCGGGAGATCCCTACGAGCAGTACTTC. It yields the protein CASSVRLAGDPYEQYF. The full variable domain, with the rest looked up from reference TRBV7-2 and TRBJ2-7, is GAGVSQSPSNKVTEKGKDVELRCDPISGHTALYWYRQSLGQGLEFLIYFQGNSAPDKSGLPSDRFSAERTGGSVSTLTIQRTQQEDSAVYLCASSVRLAGDPYEQYFGPGTRLTVT.

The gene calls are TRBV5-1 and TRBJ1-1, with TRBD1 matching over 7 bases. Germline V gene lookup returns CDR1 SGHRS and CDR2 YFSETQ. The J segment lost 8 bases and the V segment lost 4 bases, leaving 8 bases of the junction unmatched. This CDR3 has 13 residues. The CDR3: CASSPGGGREAFF. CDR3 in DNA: TGCGCCAGCAGCCCTGGAGGGGGCCGGGAAGCTTTCTTT.

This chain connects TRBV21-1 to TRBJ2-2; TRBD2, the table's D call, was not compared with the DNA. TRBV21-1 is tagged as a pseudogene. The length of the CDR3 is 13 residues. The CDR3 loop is CASSIWNTGELFF. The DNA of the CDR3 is TGTGCCAGCAGCATATGGAACACCGGGGAGCTGTTTTTT.

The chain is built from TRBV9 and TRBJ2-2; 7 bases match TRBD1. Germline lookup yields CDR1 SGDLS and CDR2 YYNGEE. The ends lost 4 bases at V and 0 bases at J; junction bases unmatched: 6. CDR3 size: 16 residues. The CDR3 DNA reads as TGTGCCAGCAGCAGACTTACAGGGGCGAACACCGGGGAGCTGTTTTTT. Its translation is CASSRLTGANTGELFF.

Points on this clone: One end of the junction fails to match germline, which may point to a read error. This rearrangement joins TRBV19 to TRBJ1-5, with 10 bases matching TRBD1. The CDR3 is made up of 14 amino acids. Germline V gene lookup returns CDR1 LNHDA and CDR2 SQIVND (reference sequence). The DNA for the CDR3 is TGTGCGAGTAAAGGGACAGGGGACAATCAGCCCCAGCATTTT. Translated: CASKGTGDNQPQHF.

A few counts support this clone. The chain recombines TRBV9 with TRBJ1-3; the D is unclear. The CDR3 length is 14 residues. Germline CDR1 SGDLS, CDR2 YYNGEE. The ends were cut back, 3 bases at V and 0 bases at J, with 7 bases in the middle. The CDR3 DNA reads TGTGCCAGCAGCGCCCGCAGCTCTGGAAACACCATATATTTT. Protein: CASSARSSGNTIYF.

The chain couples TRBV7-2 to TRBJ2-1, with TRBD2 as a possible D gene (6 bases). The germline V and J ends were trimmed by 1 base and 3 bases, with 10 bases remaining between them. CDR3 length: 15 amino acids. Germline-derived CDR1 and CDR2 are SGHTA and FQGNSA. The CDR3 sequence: CASSLVAASYNEQFF. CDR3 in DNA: TGTGCCAGCAGCTTAGTAGCGGCAAGCTACAATGAGCAGTTCTTC.

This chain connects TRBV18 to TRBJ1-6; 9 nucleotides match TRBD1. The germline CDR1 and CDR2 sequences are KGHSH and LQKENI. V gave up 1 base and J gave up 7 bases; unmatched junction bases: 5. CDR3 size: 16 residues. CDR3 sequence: CASSPQRQGVNSPLHF. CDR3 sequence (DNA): TGTGCCAGCTCACCACAACGACAGGGGGTAAATTCACCCCTCCACTTT.

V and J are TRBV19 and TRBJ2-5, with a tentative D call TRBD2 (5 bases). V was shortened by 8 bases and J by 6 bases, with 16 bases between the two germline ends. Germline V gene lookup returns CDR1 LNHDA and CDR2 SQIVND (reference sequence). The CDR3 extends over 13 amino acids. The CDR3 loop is CASAAGERQTQYF. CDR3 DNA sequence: TGTGCCAGTGCGGCGGGTGAGAGGCAGACCCAGTACTTC.

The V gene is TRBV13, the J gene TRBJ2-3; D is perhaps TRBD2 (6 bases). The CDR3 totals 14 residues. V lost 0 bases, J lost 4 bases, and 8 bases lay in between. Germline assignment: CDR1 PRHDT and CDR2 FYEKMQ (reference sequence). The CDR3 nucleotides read TGTGCCAGCAGCTTAGGCCGGGGGTCAGATACGCAGTATTTT. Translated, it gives CASSLGRGSDTQYF.

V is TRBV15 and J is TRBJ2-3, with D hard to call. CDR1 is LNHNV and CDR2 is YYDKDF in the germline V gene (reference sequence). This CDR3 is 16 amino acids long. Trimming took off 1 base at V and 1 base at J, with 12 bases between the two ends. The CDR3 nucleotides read TGTGCCACCAGCAGAGGTGGATTGGGCGGCACAGATACGCAGTATTTT. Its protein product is CATSRGGLGGTDTQYF.